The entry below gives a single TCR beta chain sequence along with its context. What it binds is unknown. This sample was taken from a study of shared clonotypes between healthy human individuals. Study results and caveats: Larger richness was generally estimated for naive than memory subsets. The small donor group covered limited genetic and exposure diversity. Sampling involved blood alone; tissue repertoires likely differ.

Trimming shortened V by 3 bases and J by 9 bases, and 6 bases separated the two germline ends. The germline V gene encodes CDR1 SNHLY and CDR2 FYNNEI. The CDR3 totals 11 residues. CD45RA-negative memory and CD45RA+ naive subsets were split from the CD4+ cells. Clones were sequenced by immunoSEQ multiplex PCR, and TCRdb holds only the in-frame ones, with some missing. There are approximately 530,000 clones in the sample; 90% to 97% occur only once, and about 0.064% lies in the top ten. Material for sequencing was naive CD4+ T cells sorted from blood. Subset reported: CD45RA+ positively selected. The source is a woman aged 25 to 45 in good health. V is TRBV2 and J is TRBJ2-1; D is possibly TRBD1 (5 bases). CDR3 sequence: CASSEGPEQFF. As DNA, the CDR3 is TGTGCCAGCAGTGAGGGGCCTGAGCAGTTCTTC. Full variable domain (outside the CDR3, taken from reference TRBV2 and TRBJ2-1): EPEVTQTPSHQVTQMGQEVILRCVPISNHLYFYWYRQILGQKVEFLVSFYNNEISEKSEIFDDQFSVERPDGSNFTLKIRSTKLEDSAMYFCASSEGPEQFFGPGTRLTVL.